A single sample gave rise to the 30 T cell receptor beta chains below, sequenced in a study of cytomegalovirus exposure and HLA in healthy donors. Profiling relied on immunoSEQ multiplex PCR, and the TCRdb table lists in-frame clones only, not all of them. The sample includes 65,000 or so clones, about 90% of them seen just once. The sequenced material came from PBMCs. Source of these receptors: a woman younger than 30 in good health and CMV-seronegative.

V and J are TRBV4-3 and TRBJ2-1, with TRBD2 matching over 9 bases. CDR1 is LGHNA, CDR2 YSLEER, per germline. This CDR3 has 17 amino acids. V gave up 1 base and J gave up 4 bases; unmatched junction bases: 8. For the CDR3, the DNA is TGCGCCAGCAGCCAAGCTAGCGGGACGCCCCTGTACAATGAGCAGTTCTTC. This encodes CASSQASGTPLYNEQFF.

The chain combines TRBV2 with TRBJ1-5, with TRBD1 matching 9 bases. Germline CDR1 and CDR2: SNHLY and FYNNEI. J lost 6 bases, V lost 8 bases, and 14 bases had no gene match. The CDR3 length is 16 residues. CDR3 DNA: TGTGCCAGCGAGGCGGGACAGGGAGTGTGTTGTCAGCCCCAGCATTTT. Its translation: CASEAGQGVCCQPQHF.

V and J are TRBV7-9 and TRBJ2-7; D not certain. CDR1 SEHNR and CDR2 FQNEAQ come from the germline V gene (reference sequence). This CDR3 region has 11 residues. Between the trimmed V and J ends, which lost 2 bases and 4 bases, there was a span of 3 bases. CDR3 nucleotides: TGTGCCAGCAGCTTACTATACGAGCAGTACTTC. Amino acid sequence: CASSLLYEQYF. The complete variable domain, with remaining parts taken from reference TRBV7-9 and TRBJ2-7, reads DTGVSQNPRHKITKRGQNVTFRCDPISEHNRLYWYRQTLGQGPEFLTYFQNEAQLEKSRLLSDRFSAERPKGSFSTLEIQRTEQGDSAMYLCASSLLYEQYFGPGTRLTVT.

The chain carries TRBV19 and TRBJ2-2; 10 bases are a match to TRBD1. Trimming cost V 10 bases and J 3 bases; bases outside gene matches: 11. This CDR3 is built from 16 residues. Germline loops: CDR1 LNHDA, CDR2 SQIVND (reference sequence). CDR3 residues: CATNNRQGADTGELFF. CDR3 coding DNA: TGTGCCACAAACAATAGACAGGGGGCAGACACCGGGGAGCTGTTTTTT.

The chain is built from TRBV28 and TRBJ1-2, with TRBD1 matching over 10 bases. CDR3 length: 16 amino acids. The junction had 15 bases not matched to a gene; V was cut back by 6 bases and J by 8 bases. Per germline, CDR1 MDHEN and CDR2 SYDVKM. In nucleotides, the CDR3 is TGTGCCAGCAGCCCATTTATGCCCCTGACAGGGGGCGGCTACACCTTC. This translates into CASSPFMPLTGGGYTF.

This chain uses TRBV6-1 with TRBJ2-5; the D is unclear. Germline CDR1 MNHNS, CDR2 SASEGT. The CDR3 is made up of 14 amino acids. Trimming pared 7 bases from V and 5 bases from J, leaving 17 bases between. CDR3: CASKIAPQVETQYF. DNA for the CDR3: TGTGCCAGCAAAATCGCCCCCCAGGTGGAGACCCAGTACTTC.

The V call is TRBV7-9, the J call TRBJ2-3; D is unresolved. The CDR3 loop spans 12 amino acids. CDR1 is SEHNR, CDR2 FQNEAQ, per germline (reference sequence). The ends were cut back, 2 bases at V and 5 bases at J, with 5 bases in the middle. The CDR3 region is CASSLRVDTQYF. Here the CDR3 DNA reads TGTGCCAGCAGCTTACGAGTAGATACGCAGTATTTT. The variable domain in full, with the rest retrieved from reference TRBV7-9 and TRBJ2-3, is DTGVSQNPRHKITKRGQNVTFRCDPISEHNRLYWYRQTLGQGPEFLTYFQNEAQLEKSRLLSDRFSAERPKGSFSTLEIQRTEQGDSAMYLCASSLRVDTQYFGPGTRLTVL.

On this clone itself: At one of its ends the junction is not consistent with the germline gene, which may arise from a read error. The CDR3 DNA sequence: TGTGCCAGCAGCCAAGATAAGGGGCGGCACTTC. Protein product: CASSQDKGRHF. The V gene is TRBV7-8, the J gene TRBJ2-5, with D perhaps TRBD1 (5 bases). The CDR3 is 11 residues long. Germline V gene lookup returns CDR1 SGHVS and CDR2 FQNEAQ.

This chain links TRBV27 with TRBJ1-1; D call uncertain. This CDR3 region has 13 residues. V shed 7 bases and J shed 1 base, with 10 bases lying between them. The V gene's germline CDR1 is MNHEY and CDR2 SMNVEV (reference sequence). CDR3: CASMRVANTEAFF. Written as DNA, the CDR3 is TGTGCCAGCATGAGGGTGGCGAACACTGAAGCTTTCTTT.

The J gene is TRBJ1-3, the V gene TRBV6-6; tentative D call: TRBD1 (6 bases). V gave up 2 bases and J gave up 1 base, with 9 bases separating them. CDR1 is MNHNY, CDR2 SVGAGI, per germline (reference sequence). The CDR3 is 15 amino acids. Here the CDR3 DNA reads TGTGCCAGCAGTTACGTACAGGGTTCTGGAAACACCATATATTTT. This encodes CASSYVQGSGNTIYF.

V usage is TRBV4-3 and J usage is TRBJ2-3; a possible D gene is TRBD2 (6 bases). The CDR3 has 18 amino acids. V lost 1 base to trimming and J lost 3 bases, with 20 bases between them. CDR1 and CDR2 (germline): LGHNA, YSLEER. The CDR3 DNA sequence: TGCGCCAGCAGCCAAGTGTTTCGGCGGGACGAAAGAACAGATACGCAGTATTTT. It codes for CASSQVFRRDERTDTQYF.

This clone was picked up one time. The chain carries TRBV28 and TRBJ1-1; D possibly corresponds to TRBD1 (5 bases). Germline assignment: CDR1 MDHEN and CDR2 SYDVKM. V lost 6 bases and J lost 1, with 9 bases in between. This CDR3 has 13 residues. CDR3 protein: CASSPGGNTEAFF. The CDR3 nucleotides read TGTGCCAGCAGCCCCGGGGGGAACACTGAAGCTTTCTTT.

The genes are TRBV11-2 and TRBJ2-3; a possible D gene is TRBD2 (6 bases). Germline values: CDR1 SGHAT, CDR2 FQNNGV. V lost 5 bases and J lost 4, with 10 bases in between. The CDR3 totals 13 residues. The CDR3 protein is CASSPRLADTQYF. The DNA for the CDR3 is TGTGCCAGCAGCCCCAGACTAGCAGATACGCAGTATTTT.

The chain is built from TRBV6-5 and TRBJ1-2; no clear D. V lost 2 bases, J lost 8 bases, and 18 bases lay in between. This CDR3 spans 15 amino acids. The germline V gene encodes CDR1 MNHEY and CDR2 SVGAGI. This chain's CDR3 is CASSYVLDLLEGYTF. Written as DNA, the CDR3 is TGTGCCAGCAGTTACGTCTTGGACTTGTTGGAAGGCTACACCTTC.

The chain recombines TRBV6-5 with TRBJ1-1, with a tentative D call TRBD1 (5 bases). Deletions cut 6 bases from V and 4 bases from J, with 12 bases between. Germline V CDR1 and CDR2: MNHEY, SVGAGI. This CDR3 is 13 amino acids long. The CDR3 sequence: CASRVMGGTEAFF. The DNA of the CDR3 is TGTGCCAGCAGAGTTATGGGGGGCACTGAAGCTTTCTTT.

The genes are TRBV10-2 and TRBJ2-5; perhaps TRBD2 as D (5 bases). Germline CDR1 is WSHSY and CDR2 is SAAADI. The CDR3 is 15 residues long. V lost 5 bases and J 1 base, leaving 14 bases between the germline ends. The chain's CDR3 is CASSKPGTSQETQYF. The CDR3, as DNA: TGCGCCAGCAGTAAACCCGGAACTAGCCAAGAGACCCAGTACTTC.

This rearrangement joins TRBV6-6 to TRBJ2-5, with 9 nucleotides matching TRBD1. The germline CDR1 and CDR2 sequences are MNHNY and SVGAGI (reference sequence). The CDR3 contains 15 residues. V lost 6 bases, J lost 5 bases, and 10 bases stayed unmatched. CDR3 in DNA: TGTGCCAGCAGGTCCTCGGGGACAGGGATGGAGACCCAGTACTTC. Protein: CASRSSGTGMETQYF.

The chain employs TRBV4-3 and TRBJ2-6; TRBD2 is a possible D gene (5 bases). V was pared by 0 bases and J by 2 bases, with 8 bases between. This CDR3 has 16 amino acids. Germline lookup yields CDR1 LGHNA and CDR2 YSLEER. CDR3 sequence reads: CASSQEAGAGANVLTF. CDR3 nucleotides: TGCGCCAGCAGCCAAGAAGCCGGGGCTGGGGCCAACGTCCTGACTTTC.

This chain connects TRBV6-5 to TRBJ1-2; tentatively, D is TRBD1 (5 bases). V was cut by 0 bases and J by 8 bases, with 13 bases left in between. Germline loops: CDR1 MNHEY, CDR2 SVGAGI. CDR3 size: 14 residues. For the CDR3, the DNA is TGTGCCAGCAGTTACTCAGAAGGGGTAGGAGGCTACACCTTC. Its protein is CASSYSEGVGGYTF.

The rearrangement uses TRBV19 and TRBJ2-5; 8 bases agree with TRBD2. The junction had 2 bases not matched to a gene; V was cut back by 5 bases and J by 3 bases. Germline-derived CDR1 and CDR2 are LNHDA and SQIVND (reference sequence). This CDR3 is built from 13 residues. As DNA, the CDR3 is TGTGCCAGTAGTGAACTAGCGGAAGAGACCCAGTACTTC. The encoded protein is CASSELAEETQYF.

The V and J genes are TRBV27 and TRBJ1-1; no clear D gene. The CDR3 covers 15 residues. V lost 0 bases and J lost 3, with 11 bases in between. Germline V gives CDR1 MNHEY, CDR2 SMNVEV (reference sequence). As DNA, the CDR3 is TGTGCCAGCAGTTTATCGTATTTGTCTCACACTGAAGCTTTCTTT. As protein: CASSLSYLSHTEAFF.

V gene TRBV6-5 combines with J gene TRBJ1-1, with D possibly matching TRBD1 (6 bases). V lost 6 bases and J lost 4, with 15 bases in between. The CDR3 loop spans 14 amino acids. Germline CDR1 reads MNHEY; CDR2 reads SVGAGI. The DNA for the CDR3 is TGTGCCAGCAGCCCGACAGGAGGTATCACTGAAGCTTTCTTT. Translated, it gives CASSPTGGITEAFF.

The chain joins TRBV27 to TRBJ2-3; 12 bases fit TRBD1. Per the germline V gene, CDR1 is MNHEY and CDR2 is SMNVEV (reference sequence). Trimming took 4 bases from V and 4 from J; bases not matched to a gene: 6. The CDR3 consists of 16 residues. CDR3 sequence (DNA): TGTGCCAGCAGTTACACCGGGACAGGGGGCGCAGATACGCAGTATTTT. It is translated as CASSYTGTGGADTQYF.

V and J are TRBV6-5 and TRBJ1-6; TRBD1 might be the D (6 bases). Trimming left V 4 bases short and J 10 bases short, with 20 bases between. The CDR3 is 16 residues long. Germline-derived CDR1 and CDR2 are MNHEY and SVGAGI. CDR3 residues: CASSSTAGVGRSPLHF. CDR3 bases: TGTGCCAGCAGTTCAACCGCAGGGGTTGGCCGATCACCCCTCCACTTT.

A single count supports this clone. The chain couples TRBV29-1 to TRBJ2-7; no clear D gene. The germline gives CDR1 SQVTM, CDR2 ANQGSEA. This CDR3 comprises 13 residues. The V gene lost 6 bases and the J gene lost 1 base, with 13 bases spanning the gap. Here the CDR3 DNA reads TGCAGCGTGCGAACGGGTGCATCCTACGAGCAGTACTTC. Its translation: CSVRTGASYEQYF.

The chain has TRBV5-1 and TRBJ1-2, with 10 bases fitting TRBD1. V lost 3 bases and J lost 1; bases outside the gene matches: 3. This CDR3 comprises 15 residues. Germline-derived CDR1 and CDR2 are SGHRS and YFSETQ. The CDR3 spells CASSSRTGGNYGYTF. In DNA, the CDR3 is TGCGCCAGCAGCTCTCGGACAGGGGGTAACTATGGCTACACCTTC.

This CDR3 is CASSPLPHSPPEETQYF. In nucleotides, the CDR3 is TGCGCCAGCAGCCCACTCCCCCATAGCCCTCCCGAAGAGACCCAGTACTTC. The chain uses TRBV5-1 and TRBJ2-5; D ambiguous. Trimming took 4 bases from V and 3 from J, leaving 22 bases between them. Germline lookup yields CDR1 SGHRS and CDR2 YFSETQ. CDR3 length equals 17 residues.

V is TRBV9 and J is TRBJ1-2, with TRBD1 as a possible D gene (5 bases). Germline CDR1 is SGDLS and CDR2 is YYNGEE. This CDR3 spans 16 amino acids. V lost 0 bases to trimming and J lost 1 base, with 13 bases between them. The CDR3 reads CASSVGIGGDNYGYTF. The CDR3 nucleotides are TGTGCCAGCAGCGTAGGAATAGGAGGGGATAACTATGGCTACACCTTC.

The rearrangement joins TRBV7-3 to TRBJ2-7, with D possibly matching TRBD1 (5 bases). The CDR3 loop spans 12 amino acids. V dropped 6 bases and J dropped 5 bases, with 11 bases sitting between them. From germline, CDR1 is SGHTA and CDR2 FQGTGA. This chain's CDR3 is CASRPVGDEQYF. The CDR3 bases are TGTGCCAGCAGGCCTGTAGGGGACGAGCAGTACTTC.

This clone is a singleton in its sample. This sequence joins TRBV4-1 and TRBJ1-2; 9 nucleotides align to TRBD1. In germline, CDR1 is MGHRA, CDR2 YSYEKL. This CDR3 comprises 15 residues. V dropped 2 bases and J dropped 6; count of bases not matched to a gene: 7. The CDR3 nucleotides read TGCGCCAGCAGCCAAACCACGACAGGGGGGGATGGCTACACCTTC. Its protein product is CASSQTTTGGDGYTF.